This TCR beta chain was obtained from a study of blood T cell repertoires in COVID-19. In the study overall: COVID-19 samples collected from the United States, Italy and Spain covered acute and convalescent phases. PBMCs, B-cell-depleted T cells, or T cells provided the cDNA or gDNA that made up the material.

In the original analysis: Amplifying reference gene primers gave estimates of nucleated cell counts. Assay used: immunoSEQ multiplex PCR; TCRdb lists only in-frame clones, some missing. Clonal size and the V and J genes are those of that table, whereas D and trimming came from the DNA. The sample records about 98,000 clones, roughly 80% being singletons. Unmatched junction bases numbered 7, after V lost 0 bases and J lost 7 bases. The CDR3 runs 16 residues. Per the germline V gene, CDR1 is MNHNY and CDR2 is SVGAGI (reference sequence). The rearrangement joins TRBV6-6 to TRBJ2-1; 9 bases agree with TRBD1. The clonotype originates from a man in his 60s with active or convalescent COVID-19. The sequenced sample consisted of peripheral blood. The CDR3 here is CASSYSVGTGSNEQFF. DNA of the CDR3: TGTGCCAGCAGTTACTCGGTAGGGACAGGGTCTAATGAGCAGTTCTTC.